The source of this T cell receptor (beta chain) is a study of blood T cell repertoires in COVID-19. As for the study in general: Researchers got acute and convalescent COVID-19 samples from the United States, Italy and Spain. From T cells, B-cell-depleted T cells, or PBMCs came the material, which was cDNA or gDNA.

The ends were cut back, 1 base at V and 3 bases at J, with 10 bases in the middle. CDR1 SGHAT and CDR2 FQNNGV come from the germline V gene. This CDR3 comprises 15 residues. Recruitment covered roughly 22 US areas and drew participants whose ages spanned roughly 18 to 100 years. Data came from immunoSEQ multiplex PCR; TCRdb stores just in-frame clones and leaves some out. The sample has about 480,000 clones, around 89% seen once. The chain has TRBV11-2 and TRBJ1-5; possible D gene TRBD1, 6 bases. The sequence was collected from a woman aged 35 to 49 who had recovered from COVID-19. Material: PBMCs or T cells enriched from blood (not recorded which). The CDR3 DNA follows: TGTGCCAGCAGCTTAGCTACAGGGATCAATCAGCCCCAGCATTTT. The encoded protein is CASSLATGINQPQHF.